These 21 T cell receptor beta chains came from one sample sequenced in a study of blood T cell repertoires in COVID-19. Repertoires were generated with immunoSEQ multiplex PCR, while TCRdb's copy carries only in-frame clones and drops some. The table has about 250,000 clones, 85% seen once. Sequenced input: PBMCs or T cells enriched from blood (not recorded which). These receptors all stem from a woman in her forties or fifties who had been exposed to COVID-19.

The V gene is TRBV9, the J gene TRBJ1-1; perhaps TRBD1 as D (5 bases). Germline CDR1 is SGDLS and CDR2 is YYNGEE. V was trimmed by 3 bases and J by 5 bases, leaving 14 bases between them. The CDR3 runs 14 residues. CDR3: CASSEGHGSTEAFF. For the CDR3, the DNA is TGTGCCAGCAGCGAGGGGCACGGGAGTACTGAAGCTTTCTTT.

V usage is TRBV25-1 and J usage is TRBJ1-1; tentative D call: TRBD1 (5 bases). Germline CDR1 reads MGHDK; CDR2 reads SYGVNS. V was shortened by 10 bases and J by 2 bases, with 14 bases between the two germline ends. The CDR3 extends over 13 amino acids. The CDR3, as DNA: TGTGCCACTTCGCGGGGGGGAAACACTGAAGCTTTCTTT. It specifies CATSRGGNTEAFF.

This clone was seen repeatedly, ten times or more. The rearrangement uses TRBV6-6 and TRBJ2-7; D might be TRBD1 (5 bases). The CDR3 length is 15 residues. The V end lost 0 bases, the J end lost 3 bases, and 12 bases lay between the germline ends. Germline lookup yields CDR1 MNHNY and CDR2 SVGAGI (reference sequence). The CDR3 reads CASSYSRQLDYEQYF. Here the CDR3 DNA reads TGTGCCAGCAGTTACTCGCGACAGCTAGACTACGAGCAGTACTTC.

The genes are TRBV18 and TRBJ2-5, with 7 positions matching TRBD1. CDR3 size: 14 residues. The V and J ends lost 10 bases and 2 bases, in that order; junction bases with no gene match: 10. The germline CDR1 and CDR2 sequences are KGHSH and LQKENI. In DNA form, the CDR3 reads TGTGCCACCCAGCCGGGGACAGCGCAAGAGACCCAGTACTTC. It codes for CATQPGTAQETQYF.

This chain connects TRBV2 to TRBJ1-2, with 9 bases that match TRBD1. The length of the CDR3 is 12 residues. In germline, CDR1 is SNHLY, CDR2 FYNNEI. V dropped 8 bases and J dropped 8; count of bases not matched to a gene: 6. The CDR3 DNA sequence: TGTGCCAGCGGGTACAGGGGGCAAGGCTACACCTTC. It translates to CASGYRGQGYTF.

This clone occurred once. The chain uses TRBV5-1 and TRBJ2-1; TRBD2 might be the D (5 bases). This CDR3 spans 16 amino acids. The V end lost 4 bases, the J end lost 0 bases, and 14 bases lay between the germline ends. Germline CDR1 is SGHRS and CDR2 is YFSETQ. In DNA form, the CDR3 reads TGCGCCAGCAGCCTGCCCGGGGTGGGCTCCTACAATGAGCAGTTCTTC. This sequence encodes CASSLPGVGSYNEQFF.

V gene TRBV19 combines with J gene TRBJ1-1, with D hard to call. The germline CDR1 and CDR2 sequences are LNHDA and SQIVND (reference sequence). This CDR3 is built from 14 residues. V was trimmed by 3 bases and J by 5 bases, leaving 13 bases between them. CDR3 nucleotide sequence: TGTGCCAGTAGTATGTGGGGAGAAGGAACTGAAGCTTTCTTT. It codes for CASSMWGEGTEAFF.

The chain recombines TRBV6-5 with TRBJ2-7; 9 bases are shared with TRBD1. Germline V gene data show CDR1 as MNHEY and CDR2 as SVGAGI. This CDR3 has 13 residues. With V trimmed by 8 bases and J by 5 bases, 7 bases remained unmatched. CDR3 nucleotides: TGTGCCAGCTCCACAGGGGGCAAGGACGAGCAGTACTTC. Residues: CASSTGGKDEQYF.

J is TRBJ2-5 and V is TRBV9; 13 nucleotides line up with TRBD2. There are 17 residues in the CDR3. Losses at the gene ends were 4 bases for V and 1 base for J; bases not matched to a gene: 7. Germline V lookup: CDR1 SGDLS, CDR2 YYNGEE. The CDR3 protein is CASSPGLAGLGQETQYF. For the CDR3, the DNA is TGTGCCAGCAGCCCGGGACTAGCGGGGCTTGGCCAAGAGACCCAGTACTTC.

A note on this clone: A read error may account for a junction end that differs from germline. The chain links TRBV7-2 to TRBJ1-4; TRBD1 is a possible D gene (6 bases). CDR1 is SGHTA and CDR2 is FQGNSA in the germline V gene. This CDR3 contains 15 residues. The CDR3 protein is CAGSLDRRQSEKLFF. As DNA, the CDR3 is TGTGCCGGCAGCTTAGACAGGCGTCAAAGTGAAAAACTGTTTTTT.

The chain uses TRBV4-1 and TRBJ1-5, with 8 bases matching TRBD1. The germline V gene encodes CDR1 MGHRA and CDR2 YSYEKL. V lost 0 bases and J lost 9; bases outside the gene matches: 10. CDR3 length: 16 residues. The CDR3 bases are TGCGCCAGCAGCCAAGAAGCAGGACAGGGTTTTCGGCCCCAGCATTTT. Translation: CASSQEAGQGFRPQHF.

V usage is TRBV7-9 and J usage is TRBJ2-5; D gene uncertain. The CDR3 extends over 12 amino acids. With 2 bases removed from V and 5 bases from J, the gap between germline ends came to 6 bases. The V gene's germline CDR1 is SEHNR and CDR2 FQNEAQ (reference sequence). The CDR3 loop reads CASSLSLETQYF. The CDR3 bases are TGTGCCAGCAGCTTATCTTTGGAGACCCAGTACTTC.

The rearrangement uses TRBV11-1 and TRBJ2-4; 9 nucleotides align to TRBD1. Germline values: CDR1 SGHAT, CDR2 FQDESV (reference sequence). The CDR3 loop spans 16 amino acids. Losses at the gene ends were 4 bases for V and 2 bases for J; bases not matched to a gene: 6. The CDR3 DNA is TGTGCCAGCAGCTGGACGACAGGGGGTTCCAAAAACATTCAGTACTTC. This gives the protein CASSWTTGGSKNIQYF.

The chain carries TRBV28 and TRBJ1-1; 8 bases match TRBD1. Per germline, CDR1 MDHEN and CDR2 SYDVKM. CDR3 length: 14 residues. Losses at the gene ends were 2 bases for V and 8 bases for J; bases not matched to a gene: 7. The CDR3 reads CASSLRAGGAEAFF. DNA of the CDR3: TGTGCCAGCAGTTTACGGGCAGGGGGCGCGGAAGCTTTCTTT.

V is TRBV4-1 and J is TRBJ1-3; TRBD1 aligns across 10 bases. CDR3 size: 18 residues. V shed 0 bases, J shed 0 bases, and the junction held 5 bases outside the gene matches. Germline assignment: CDR1 MGHRA and CDR2 YSYEKL. The CDR3 region is CASSQEWDRGPSGNTIYF. As DNA, the CDR3 is TGCGCCAGCAGCCAAGAGTGGGACAGGGGTCCCTCTGGAAACACCATATATTTT.

V and J are TRBV7-8 and TRBJ1-5, with unresolved D. The germline V gene encodes CDR1 SGHVS and CDR2 FQNEAQ. The CDR3 is 14 amino acids. Trimming stripped 6 bases from V and 9 bases from J, with 18 bases between. CDR3 DNA: TGTGCCAGCAGTTCTAGTAGAGTGGGAGGGCCCCAGCATTTT. The encoded protein is CASSSSRVGGPQHF.

V is TRBV10-3 and J is TRBJ2-4; tentative D call: TRBD2 (5 bases). This CDR3 has 12 residues. Germline assignment: CDR1 ENHRY and CDR2 SYGVKD. The germline V and J ends were trimmed by 10 bases and 8 bases, with 15 bases remaining between them. The CDR3 is CATSGLEDIQYF. The CDR3 DNA sequence: TGTGCCACCTCGGGGTTGGAGGACATTCAGTACTTC.

Remarks on this clone: The germline gene is not matched at one end of the junction; a read error may be the cause. V usage is TRBV2 and J usage is TRBJ1-1, with TRBD1 matching 7 bases. Germline CDR1 is SNHLY and CDR2 is FYNNEI. The CDR3 contains 11 residues. The CDR3, as DNA: TGTGCCAGCAGTGAAAGCGAGGGACAGAGTTTT. Translation: CASSESEGQSF. Using reference TRBV2 and TRBJ1-1 for the parts outside the CDR3, the full variable domain is EPEVTQTPSHQVTQMGQEVILRCVPISNHLYFYWYRQILGQKVEFLVSFYNNEISEKSEIFDDQFSVERPDGSNFTLKIRSTKLEDSAMYFCASSESEGQSFGQGTRLTVV.

The chain joins TRBV2 to TRBJ2-1; 12 positions agree with TRBD1. With V trimmed by 6 bases and J by 10 bases, 7 bases remained unmatched. The CDR3 is made up of 14 amino acids. Looked up from germline, CDR1 is SNHLY and CDR2 is FYNNEI. The CDR3 is CASSRDRGLEEQFF. The CDR3 DNA reads TGTGCCAGCAGCCGGGACAGGGGGCTCGAGGAGCAGTTCTTC.

The J gene is TRBJ1-2, the V gene TRBV5-6; maybe TRBD1 (6 bases). The CDR3 is 13 amino acids. V was trimmed by 2 bases and J by 8 bases, leaving 13 bases between them. Germline lookup yields CDR1 SGHDT and CDR2 YYEEEE. The CDR3: CASSLGGSGGYTF. DNA of the CDR3: TGTGCCAGCAGCTTAGGGGGTTCCGGAGGCTACACCTTC.

The genes are TRBV29-1 and TRBJ1-4, with D unresolved. Germline V gives CDR1 SQVTM, CDR2 ANQGSEA. The V gene lost 6 bases and the J gene lost 4 bases, with 15 bases spanning the gap. The CDR3 loop spans 14 amino acids. CDR3 DNA: TGCAGCGTACAATACGGGATCCTTAATGAAAAACTGTTTTTT. Its translation: CSVQYGILNEKLFF.